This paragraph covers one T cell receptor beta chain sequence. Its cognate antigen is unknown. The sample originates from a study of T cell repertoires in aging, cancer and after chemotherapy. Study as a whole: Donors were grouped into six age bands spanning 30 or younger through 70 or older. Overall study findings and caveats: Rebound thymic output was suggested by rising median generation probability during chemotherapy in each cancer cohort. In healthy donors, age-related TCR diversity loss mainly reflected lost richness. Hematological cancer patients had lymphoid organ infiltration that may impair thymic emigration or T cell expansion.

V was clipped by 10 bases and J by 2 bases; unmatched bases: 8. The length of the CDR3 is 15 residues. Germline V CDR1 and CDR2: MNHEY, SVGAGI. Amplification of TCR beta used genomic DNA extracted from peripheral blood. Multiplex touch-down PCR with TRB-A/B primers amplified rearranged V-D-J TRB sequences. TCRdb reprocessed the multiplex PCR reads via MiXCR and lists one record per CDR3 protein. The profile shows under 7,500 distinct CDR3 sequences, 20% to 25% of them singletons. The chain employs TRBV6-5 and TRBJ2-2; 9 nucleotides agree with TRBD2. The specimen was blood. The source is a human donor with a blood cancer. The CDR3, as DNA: TGTGCCAATAATATTAGCGGGGGTAACACCGGGGAGCTGTTTTTT. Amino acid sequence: CANNISGGNTGELFF.